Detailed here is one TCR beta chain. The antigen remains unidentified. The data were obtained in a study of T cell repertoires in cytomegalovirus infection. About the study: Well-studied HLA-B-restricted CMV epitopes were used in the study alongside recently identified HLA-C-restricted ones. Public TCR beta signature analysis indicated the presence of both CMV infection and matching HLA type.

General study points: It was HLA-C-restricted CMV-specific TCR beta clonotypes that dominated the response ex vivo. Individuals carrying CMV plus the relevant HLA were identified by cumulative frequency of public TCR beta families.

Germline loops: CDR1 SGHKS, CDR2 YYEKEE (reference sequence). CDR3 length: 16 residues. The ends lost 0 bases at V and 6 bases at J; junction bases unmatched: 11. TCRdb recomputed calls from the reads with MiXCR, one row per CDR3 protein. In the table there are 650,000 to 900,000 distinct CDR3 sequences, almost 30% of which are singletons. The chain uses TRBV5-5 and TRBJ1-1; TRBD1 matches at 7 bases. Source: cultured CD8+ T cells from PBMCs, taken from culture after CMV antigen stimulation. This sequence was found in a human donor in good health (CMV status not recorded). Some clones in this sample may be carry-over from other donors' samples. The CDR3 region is CASSLEAGGPWPEAFF. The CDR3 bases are TGTGCCAGCAGCTTGGAGGCAGGGGGACCTTGGCCTGAAGCTTTCTTT. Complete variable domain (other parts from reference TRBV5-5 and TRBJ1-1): DAGVTQSPTHLIKTRGQQVTLRCSPISGHKSVSWYQQVLGQGPQFIFQYYEKEERGRGNFPDRFSARQFPNYSSELNVNALLLGDSALYLCASSLEAGGPWPEAFFGQGTRLTVV.